These 32 T cell receptor beta chains were sequenced from one sample in a study of OX40 agonist ivuxolimab in advanced cancers. This table comes from immunoSEQ multiplex PCR, and its TCRdb copy is limited to in-frame clones, with some not included. The sample yields roughly 100,000 clones, over 85% seen once. Sequencing used CD4+ or CD8+ T cells sorted from blood, obtained in a trial of the OX40 agonist ivuxolimab. The receptors shown here come from an adult with an advanced solid tumor such as melanoma, head and neck, liver or kidney cancer.

This clone was seen just once. The V and J genes are TRBV7-2 and TRBJ2-3, with TRBD1 matching over 7 bases. The germline V gene encodes CDR1 SGHTA and CDR2 FQGNSA. V lost 5 bases, J lost 2 bases, and 7 bases stayed unmatched. This CDR3 has 15 residues. In DNA form, the CDR3 reads TGTGCCAGCAGCCGGGACAGTGTCGACACAGATACGCAGTATTTT. Translation: CASSRDSVDTDTQYF. The complete variable domain, with remaining parts taken from reference TRBV7-2 and TRBJ2-3, reads GAGVSQSPSNKVTEKGKDVELRCDPISGHTALYWYRQSLGQGLEFLIYFQGNSAPDKSGLPSDRFSAERTGGSVSTLTIQRTQQEDSAVYLCASSRDSVDTDTQYFGPGTRLTVL.

The chain has TRBV30 and TRBJ2-5, with 10 bases lining up with TRBD2. This CDR3 is 15 amino acids long. Looked up from germline, CDR1 is GTSNPN and CDR2 is SVGIG (reference sequence). V dropped 0 bases and J dropped 4; count of bases not matched to a gene: 5. The CDR3 coding sequence is TGTGCCTGGAGTGTACGTAGCGGGGGGTCAGAGACCCAGTACTTC. The encoded protein is CAWSVRSGGSETQYF.

The J gene is TRBJ2-1, the V gene TRBV10-1; D may match TRBD1 or TRBD2 (5 bases each). Germline CDR1 and CDR2: WNHNN and SYGVQD (reference sequence). Trimming left V 4 bases short and J 11 bases short, with 9 bases between. CDR3 size: 11 residues. The CDR3 loop is CASSVGGKQFF. DNA of the CDR3: TGCGCCAGCAGTGTTGGGGGAAAGCAGTTCTTC.

V gene TRBV4-2 combines with J gene TRBJ2-1, with 9 bases that match TRBD2. Germline V gene sequence: CDR1 LGHNA, CDR2 YNFKEQ. The V and J ends lost 0 bases and 7 bases, in that order; junction bases with no gene match: 10. CDR3 length: 17 residues. CDR3 nucleotides: TGTGCCAGCAGCCAAGATTCCGGGACTAGCTTAGTGAATGAGCAGTTCTTC. Its protein is CASSQDSGTSLVNEQFF.

This clone was detected once. The chain is built from TRBV7-9 and TRBJ1-1, with D possibly TRBD1 on 5 matching bases. This CDR3 comprises 16 residues. Germline V gene lookup returns CDR1 SEHNR and CDR2 FQNEAQ (reference sequence). V was trimmed by 6 bases and J by 3 bases, leaving 20 bases between them. The CDR3 DNA follows: TGTGCCAGCAGACGTCTAGCAGGGCTCGGGGACACTGAAGCTTTCTTT. This encodes CASRRLAGLGDTEAFF.

The chain is built from TRBV30 and TRBJ1-6; 8 positions match TRBD1. V was pared by 4 bases and J by 10 bases, with 9 bases of the junction left unmatched. The CDR3 totals 14 residues. Germline V lookup: CDR1 GTSNPN, CDR2 SVGIG (reference sequence). The DNA for the CDR3 is TGTGCCTGGAAGCCAGGGGGCTTGGAGTCACCCCTCCACTTT. This sequence encodes CAWKPGGLESPLHF.

This chain connects TRBV7-9 to TRBJ2-7, with D unresolved. CDR3 length: 14 residues. Germline V gene sequence: CDR1 SEHNR, CDR2 FQNEAQ (reference sequence). The V and J ends lost 2 bases and 2 bases respectively, with 10 bases between them. CDR3 nucleotides: TGTGCCAGCAGCTTAAGCCCCAAACCCTACGAGCAGTACTTC. Its protein is CASSLSPKPYEQYF.

The chain is built from TRBV6-1 and TRBJ1-5; D may be TRBD1 (5 bases). There are 13 residues in the CDR3. V lost 11 bases and J 7 bases, leaving 18 bases between the germline ends. Germline V gene sequence: CDR1 MNHNS, CDR2 SASEGT. The DNA of the CDR3 is TGTGCCGGGGGTGGGGCCACCGCCCAGCCCCAGCATTTT. Translation gives CAGGGATAQPQHF.

V gene TRBV27 combines with J gene TRBJ1-1; 8 positions agree with TRBD1. Trimming removed 6 bases from V and 1 base from J; junction bases left unmatched: 7. The CDR3 has 15 residues. Germline CDR1 reads MNHEY; CDR2 reads SMNVEV (reference sequence). The CDR3 coding sequence is TGTGCCAGCAGCCCCCGGACAGGGTCGAACACTGAAGCTTTCTTT. It specifies CASSPRTGSNTEAFF.

The genes are TRBV27 and TRBJ1-2; 7 bases are shared with TRBD1. CDR1 and CDR2 (germline): MNHEY, SMNVEV (reference sequence). V was pared by 4 bases and J by 1 base, with 6 bases of the junction left unmatched. The CDR3 loop spans 15 amino acids. This CDR3 is CASSSTGSLNYGYTF. DNA for the CDR3: TGTGCCAGCAGTTCGACAGGGTCCCTTAACTATGGCTACACCTTC.

The rearrangement uses TRBV11-3 and TRBJ1-1, with TRBD1 matching 7 bases. V lost 5 bases, J lost 5 bases, and 11 bases stayed unmatched. Germline assignment: CDR1 SGHNT and CDR2 YENEEA. The length of the CDR3 is 15 residues. The CDR3 bases are TGTGCCAGCAGCGAAAAGGGGGCAATGAGGACTGAAGCTTTCTTT. This encodes CASSEKGAMRTEAFF.

This chain links TRBV15 with TRBJ1-2, with 10 bases matching TRBD1. The CDR3 totals 17 residues. Germline V gene lookup returns CDR1 LNHNV and CDR2 YYDKDF (reference sequence). V shed 1 base and J 7 bases; nucleotides not matched to a gene: 12. The DNA for the CDR3 is TGTGCCACCAGCAGAGCGTCGATGGGACAGGGGAAAGCTGGCTACACCTTC. It is translated as CATSRASMGQGKAGYTF. Full variable domain (missing parts from reference TRBV15 and TRBJ1-2): DAMVIQNPRYQVTQFGKPVTLSCSQTLNHNVMYWYQQKSSQAPKLLFHYYDKDFNNEADTPDNFQSRRPNTSFCFLDIRSPGLGDTAMYLCATSRASMGQGKAGYTFGSGTRLTVV.

The chain links TRBV4-3 to TRBJ1-1; D gene uncertain. V was pared by 0 bases and J by 0 bases, with 11 bases between. The CDR3 has 16 residues. Germline lookup yields CDR1 LGHNA and CDR2 YSLEER. CDR3 sequence reads: CASSQEVANLNTEAFF. CDR3 DNA sequence: TGCGCCAGCAGCCAAGAGGTCGCGAATTTGAACACTGAAGCTTTCTTT.

The V gene is TRBV7-2, the J gene TRBJ1-2, with D perhaps TRBD1 (6 bases). Germline CDR1 reads SGHTA; CDR2 reads FQGNSA. The ends were cut back, 5 bases at V and 5 bases at J, with 15 bases in the middle. This CDR3 spans 14 amino acids. The CDR3 DNA is TGTGCCAGCAGCCCAAAGGAAGGGGGATATGGCTACACCTTC. As protein: CASSPKEGGYGYTF.

The chain carries TRBV27 and TRBJ1-1; no definite D call. CDR3 length: 14 residues. V lost 4 bases, J lost 0 bases, and 9 bases lay in between. Per germline, CDR1 MNHEY and CDR2 SMNVEV (reference sequence). This CDR3 is CASSSQAMNTEAFF. The CDR3 coding sequence is TGTGCCAGCAGTTCTCAGGCGATGAACACTGAAGCTTTCTTT.

The chain has TRBV19 and TRBJ1-2; TRBD1 agrees at 8 bases. The CDR3 totals 15 residues. The V and J ends lost 6 bases and 4 bases, in that order; junction bases with no gene match: 10. Per germline, CDR1 LNHDA and CDR2 SQIVND (reference sequence). CDR3 bases: TGTGCCAGTAGCCGCGGACAGGGACGTACCTATGGCTACACCTTC. It codes for CASSRGQGRTYGYTF.

Notes on this clone: Different DNA sequences within this sample yield the same CDR3. The chain links TRBV6-5 to TRBJ2-7; D possibly matches TRBD1 or TRBD2 (5 bases each). This CDR3 has 14 amino acids. The V and J ends lost 6 bases and 2 bases respectively, with 14 bases between them. The germline V gene has CDR1 MNHEY and CDR2 SVGAGI. The CDR3 loop reads CASSSGTGTYEQYF. Written as DNA, the CDR3 is TGTGCCAGCAGCTCAGGGACGGGAACCTACGAGCAGTACTTC.

This chain links TRBV10-1 with TRBJ2-7; D not resolved. CDR1 and CDR2 from the germline V gene are WNHNN and SYGVQD (reference sequence). V was cut by 5 bases and J by 0 bases, with 14 bases left in between. The CDR3 has 15 residues. CDR3 amino acids: CASSFGPESSYEQYF. As DNA, the CDR3 is TGCGCCAGCAGTTTCGGTCCCGAGAGCTCCTACGAGCAGTACTTC.

The chain carries TRBV5-6 and TRBJ1-6; the match to TRBD1 covers 7 bases. Trimming took 4 bases from V and 7 from J; bases not matched to a gene: 14. Germline-derived CDR1 and CDR2 are SGHDT and YYEEEE. CDR3 length equals 17 residues. CDR3 coding DNA: TGTGCCAGCAGCCGCAGGAAAGGGGGCGCGGACAATTCACCCCTCCACTTT. As protein: CASSRRKGGADNSPLHF.

The chain joins TRBV6-1 to TRBJ1-2; 7 nucleotides line up with TRBD1. CDR1 MNHNS and CDR2 SASEGT come from the germline V gene. J lost 8 bases, V lost 6 bases, and 15 bases had no gene match. The CDR3 runs 15 residues. This chain's CDR3 is CASSPTRTGAGGYTF. The CDR3 DNA reads as TGTGCCAGCAGCCCTACTCGGACAGGAGCGGGGGGCTACACCTTC.

This chain joins TRBV4-3 and TRBJ2-1; D is ambiguous. Trimming left V 0 bases short and J 1 base short, with 10 bases between. The CDR3 covers 16 residues. In germline, CDR1 is LGHNA, CDR2 YSLEER. CDR3 residues: CASSQEPASSYNEQFF. The CDR3 coding sequence is TGCGCCAGCAGCCAAGAGCCAGCTTCGTCCTACAATGAGCAGTTCTTC.

V gene TRBV4-2 combines with J gene TRBJ1-3; D not resolved. V was clipped by 1 base and J by 0 bases, with 10 bases between them. There are 16 residues in the CDR3. Germline assignment: CDR1 LGHNA and CDR2 YNFKEQ. Written as DNA, the CDR3 is TGTGCCAGCAGCCAAGCGGGCAGTAGCTCTGGAAACACCATATATTTT. Protein: CASSQAGSSSGNTIYF.

CDR3 protein: CASSESGQGGETQYF. CDR3 sequence (DNA): TGCGCCAGCAGTGAATCAGGACAGGGGGGAGAGACCCAGTACTTC. The V and J genes are TRBV10-1 and TRBJ2-5; 10 bases agree with TRBD1. This CDR3 has 15 residues. Germline CDR1 and CDR2: WNHNN and SYGVQD (reference sequence). V lost 3 bases to trimming and J lost 4 bases; unmatched junction nucleotides: 5.

The chain links TRBV29-1 to TRBJ2-5; a possible D gene is TRBD1 (5 bases). Germline values: CDR1 SQVTM, CDR2 ANQGSEA. CDR3 size: 13 residues. V was cut by 6 bases and J by 5 bases, with 16 bases left in between. The DNA of the CDR3 is TGCAGCGTGCCGACGGCAGGGTGGGAGACCCAGTACTTC. Its translation is CSVPTAGWETQYF.

This sequence joins TRBV19 and TRBJ1-3; D may be TRBD1 (6 bases). Germline V gene sequence: CDR1 LNHDA, CDR2 SQIVND (reference sequence). The CDR3 totals 16 residues. V shed 7 bases and J shed 4 bases, with 20 bases lying between them. CDR3 nucleotides: TGTGCCAGTACCCCAAGGTCAGGGGCAAGAGGAAACACCATATATTTT. It yields the protein CASTPRSGARGNTIYF.

V is TRBV7-8 and J is TRBJ1-4; 10 bases align to TRBD1. J was trimmed by 4 bases and V by 4 bases; bases with no gene match: 9. Germline V gene sequence: CDR1 SGHVS, CDR2 FQNEAQ. The CDR3 consists of 17 residues. CDR3: CASSSDRGLGINEKLFF. CDR3 DNA sequence: TGTGCCAGCAGCTCGGACAGGGGGTTGGGGATTAATGAAAAACTGTTTTTT.

The chain links TRBV11-2 to TRBJ2-1, with 7 bases identical to TRBD2. The ends lost 7 bases at V and 0 bases at J; junction bases unmatched: 6. Germline CDR1 reads SGHAT; CDR2 reads FQNNGV. The CDR3 spans 15 residues. CDR3 DNA sequence: TGTGCCAGCACCCTGGGGGGGAGCTCCTACAATGAGCAGTTCTTC. This encodes CASTLGGSSYNEQFF.

There are a few counts of this clone. V usage is TRBV18 and J usage is TRBJ2-3, with a tentative D call TRBD1 (5 bases). Deletions cut 9 bases from V and 0 bases from J, with 13 bases between. CDR1 is KGHSH and CDR2 is LQKENI in the germline V gene. This CDR3 has 14 residues. CDR3 nucleotide sequence: TGTGCCAGTTCCGACAGACCTAGCACAGATACGCAGTATTTT. Translation: CASSDRPSTDTQYF.

This clone appeared once. This chain joins TRBV28 and TRBJ2-3; 9 bases fit TRBD1. Germline V gene data show CDR1 as MDHEN and CDR2 as SYDVKM. The V segment lost 3 bases and the J segment 2 bases; nucleotides outside the gene matches: 3. This CDR3 comprises 15 residues. DNA for the CDR3: TGTGCCAGCAGTTTTGGGACAGGGACCACAGATACGCAGTATTTT. It specifies CASSFGTGTTDTQYF.

The rearrangement uses TRBV5-6 and TRBJ1-2; unclear D gene. The V end lost 0 bases, the J end lost 2 bases, and 5 bases lay between the germline ends. Germline V gene sequence: CDR1 SGHDT, CDR2 YYEEEE. CDR3 length equals 13 residues. The CDR3 nucleotides are TGTGCCAGCAGCTTGGTTGAGAACTATGGCTACACCTTC. Its protein product is CASSLVENYGYTF. Filled out from reference TRBV5-6 and TRBJ1-2, the complete variable domain reads DAGVTQSPTHLIKTRGQQVTLRCSPKSGHDTVSWYQQALGQGPQFIFQYYEEEERQRGNFPDRFSGHQFPNYSSELNVNALLLGDSALYLCASSLVENYGYTFGSGTRLTVV.

This CDR3 reads CASSPKVVTRYEQYF. In DNA form, the CDR3 reads TGTGCCAGCAGCCCCAAAGTCGTGACGAGGTACGAGCAGTACTTC. This sequence joins TRBV7-2 and TRBJ2-7; D unresolved. Looked up from germline, CDR1 is SGHTA and CDR2 is FQGNSA. The V end lost 5 bases, the J end lost 4 bases, and 18 bases lay between the germline ends. This CDR3 is 15 amino acids long.

The gene calls are TRBV28 and TRBJ1-1, with a possible D match to TRBD1 (5 bases). Between the trimmed V and J ends, which lost 5 bases and 7 bases, there was a span of 17 bases. The length of the CDR3 is 14 residues. Germline V lookup: CDR1 MDHEN, CDR2 SYDVKM. The CDR3 reads CASSVAWGAFEAFF. CDR3 DNA: TGTGCCAGCAGTGTCGCGTGGGGCGCCTTTGAAGCTTTCTTT.